This is a list of T cell receptor beta chains from one sample in a study of vaccination effects on CD4 cells after COVID-19. The repertoire was sequenced with immunoSEQ multiplex PCR; TCRdb's copy has only in-frame clones and lacks some. The data show approximately 44,000 clones, 77% seen once. No antigen has been identified for these receptors. The sample here was CD4+ T cells from PBMCs cultured with HCoV-NL63 spike peptides, taken before COVID-19 vaccination. Receptors were obtained from a human donor who received a COVID-19 vaccine. CDR3s include the opening cysteine and the closing phenylalanine or tryptophan. A D gene is named only where the DNA matches it firmly. Size is stated for part of the rows, as once, few or many counts, or as a class when the clone is expanded.

d_call: -
cdr3_length: 11
v_call: TRBV6-5
j_call: TRBJ2-3
clone_size: -
cdr3_nt: TGTGCCAGCAGTCACGGAGATACGCAGTATTTT
cdr3_aa: CASSHGDTQYF

d_call: -
cdr3_length: 13
v_call: TRBV7-2
j_call: TRBJ2-5
clone_size: -
cdr3_nt: TGTGCCAGCAAAAGGGGGGGAGAGGAGACCCAGTACTTC
cdr3_aa: CASKRGGEETQYF

d_call: -
cdr3_length: 14
v_call: TRBV5-6
j_call: TRBJ1-6
clone_size: -
cdr3_nt: TGTGCCAGCAGCTTCGGAACAGTTAATTCACCCCTCCACTTT
cdr3_aa: CASSFGTVNSPLHF

d_call: TRBD1
cdr3_length: 13
v_call: TRBV2
j_call: TRBJ1-4
clone_size: -
cdr3_nt: TGTGCCAGCACCCGGGACAGGGATGAAAAACTGTTTTTT
cdr3_aa: CASTRDRDEKLFF

d_call: -
cdr3_length: 16
v_call: TRBV5-8
j_call: TRBJ2-3
clone_size: -
cdr3_nt: TGTGCCAGCAGCACGGGCGAGGGGGTGAAGGCAGATACGCAGTATTTT
cdr3_aa: CASSTGEGVKADTQYF

d_call: -
cdr3_length: 13
v_call: TRBV2
j_call: TRBJ1-5
clone_size: -
cdr3_nt: TGTGCCGGAAAAGGGGGGGTCAATCAGCCCCAGCATTTT
cdr3_aa: CAGKGGVNQPQHF

d_call: -
cdr3_length: 15
v_call: TRBV19
j_call: TRBJ1-3
clone_size: -
cdr3_nt: TGTGCCAGTAGTATTCAGGGCTTGCATGGAAACACCATATATTTT
cdr3_aa: CASSIQGLHGNTIYF

d_call: -
cdr3_length: 14
v_call: TRBV4-3
j_call: TRBJ2-1
clone_size: -
cdr3_nt: TGCGCCAGCAGTGCGATTTATCTCCACAATGAGCAGTTCTTC
cdr3_aa: CASSAIYLHNEQFF

d_call: -
cdr3_length: 14
v_call: TRBV9
j_call: TRBJ1-1
clone_size: -
cdr3_nt: TGTGCCAGCAGCCCAGGGGATCTGAACACTGAAGCTTTCTTT
cdr3_aa: CASSPGDLNTEAFF

d_call: -
cdr3_length: 15
v_call: TRBV11-3
j_call: TRBJ1-1
clone_size: -
cdr3_nt: TGTGCCAGCAGCCCCGGAACGACAGGCGAAACTGAAGCTTTCTTT
cdr3_aa: CASSPGTTGETEAFF

d_call: TRBD1
cdr3_length: 17
v_call: TRBV5-1
j_call: TRBJ1-5
clone_size: few
cdr3_nt: TGCGCCAGCAGCTTGGGGACAGGGGCAATGGACAATCAGCCCCAGCATTTT
cdr3_aa: CASSLGTGAMDNQPQHF

d_call: -
cdr3_length: 14
v_call: TRBV5-6
j_call: TRBJ1-5
clone_size: -
cdr3_nt: TGTGCCAGCAGCTTGGCAGGGGGCAATCAGCCCCAGCATTTT
cdr3_aa: CASSLAGGNQPQHF

d_call: -
cdr3_length: 13
v_call: TRBV18
j_call: TRBJ2-2
clone_size: -
cdr3_nt: TGTGCCAGCTCACCACCGGGTGGCGGGGAGCTGTTTTTT
cdr3_aa: CASSPPGGGELFF

d_call: -
cdr3_length: 15
v_call: TRBV18
j_call: TRBJ2-2
clone_size: -
cdr3_nt: TGTGCCAGCTCACAGACTCTTACGAACACCGGGGAGCTGTTTTTT
cdr3_aa: CASSQTLTNTGELFF